This TCR beta chain was recovered during a study of T cells in tuberculosis. Points from the study as a whole: Samples were chosen by availability of cryopreserved specimens.

With respect to this clone: Its antigen is currently unknown.

Described time point: new active TB diagnosis, blood taken before or within 7 days of starting treatment. Each donor contributed roughly 100,000 T cells on average, unsorted. Method: immunoSEQ multiplex PCR; TCRdb's copy keeps in-frame clones and lacks some. Of 30,000 to 40,000 clones in the sample, approximately 95% were seen once. The sample here was PBMCs, taken at tuberculosis diagnosis. The clonotype was recovered from an adult with tuberculosis.

The CDR3 DNA is TGTGCCAGCAGCTTATTAGAAGGGAGCACTGAAGCTTTCTTT. Translation: CASSLLEGSTEAFF. The genes are TRBV7-9 and TRBJ1-1, with D hard to call. The CDR3 covers 14 residues. V was trimmed by 2 bases and J by 4 bases, leaving 11 bases between them. The germline V gene encodes CDR1 SEHNR and CDR2 FQNEAQ (reference sequence).